Following are 12 T cell receptor beta chains from one sample sequenced in a study of shared clonotypes between healthy human individuals. Generated by immunoSEQ multiplex PCR, the TCRdb table keeps only in-frame clones and is missing some. The sample contains some 2,100,000 clones, roughly 95% of which appear only once. The sample was naive CD4+ T cells sorted from blood. The subset: CD45RA+ positively selected. These receptors all stem from a man younger than 35 in good health.

V is TRBV27 and J is TRBJ1-5; D ambiguous. CDR3 length equals 15 residues. The V gene's germline CDR1 is MNHEY and CDR2 SMNVEV (reference sequence). Trimming pared 6 bases from V and 1 base from J, leaving 13 bases between. This CDR3 reads CASRQSSGSNQPQHF. CDR3 coding DNA: TGTGCCAGCAGACAATCATCGGGGAGCAATCAGCCCCAGCATTTT.

Comments on this clone: The same CDR3 can be traced to other DNA sequences in this sample. Written as DNA, the CDR3 is TGTGCCATCAGTCCGGGACAGACGAACACCGGGGAGCTGTTTTTT. Translating gives CAISPGQTNTGELFF. V is TRBV10-3 and J is TRBJ2-2; 7 bases match TRBD1. The V gene's germline CDR1 is ENHRY and CDR2 SYGVKD. The CDR3 length is 15 residues. J lost 0 bases, V lost 5 bases, and 3 bases had no gene match.

CDR3 sequence: CASSFYLAGFTDTQYF. In DNA form, the CDR3 reads TGTGCCAGCAGCTTCTACCTAGCGGGATTCACAGATACGCAGTATTTT. The genes are TRBV5-4 and TRBJ2-3; 9 bases line up with TRBD2. The germline V gene encodes CDR1 SGHNT and CDR2 YYREEE (reference sequence). CDR3 length: 16 amino acids. V lost 2 bases, J lost 2 bases, and 6 bases stayed unmatched.

V gene TRBV5-1 combines with J gene TRBJ2-6, with D possibly TRBD2 on 6 matching bases. The V end was cut by 4 bases, the J end by 2 bases, with 10 bases between. The CDR3 runs 15 residues. Per the germline V gene, CDR1 is SGHRS and CDR2 is YFSETQ. This chain's CDR3 is CASSPEGTGANVLTF. As DNA, the CDR3 is TGCGCCAGCAGCCCGGAGGGAACTGGGGCCAACGTCCTGACTTTC.

CDR3 loop: CASSYGPGGGDYGYTF. Written as DNA, the CDR3 is TGTGCCAGCAGTTATGGGCCCGGGGGCGGGGACTATGGCTACACCTTC. V usage is TRBV7-9 and J usage is TRBJ1-2; possibly TRBD1 for D (6 bases). V gave up 6 bases and J gave up 3 bases, with 20 bases separating them. Germline CDR1 SEHNR, CDR2 FQNEAQ (reference sequence). This CDR3 is 16 amino acids long.

The rearrangement links TRBV4-3 to TRBJ2-7, with 8 bases that match TRBD1. Germline assignment: CDR1 LGHNA and CDR2 YSLEER. This CDR3 is 15 amino acids long. V gave up 4 bases and J gave up 5 bases; unmatched junction bases: 10. The CDR3 loop is CASSLEGQGSNEQYF. In DNA form, the CDR3 reads TGCGCCAGCAGCCTGGAAGGACAGGGAAGTAACGAGCAGTACTTC.

The chain is built from TRBV4-3 and TRBJ2-7; D uncertain. This CDR3 spans 15 amino acids. The ends were cut back, 0 bases at V and 0 bases at J, with 9 bases in the middle. The V gene's germline CDR1 is LGHNA and CDR2 YSLEER. As DNA, the CDR3 is TGCGCCAGCAGCCAAGAATGGCTGATCTCCTACGAGCAGTACTTC. Translated: CASSQEWLISYEQYF.

V usage is TRBV27 and J usage is TRBJ2-7, with 7 bases matching TRBD1. The CDR3 sequence is 13 residues long. After removal of 5 bases from V and 4 bases from J, the junction contained 5 bases not matched to a gene. Germline assignment: CDR1 MNHEY and CDR2 SMNVEV (reference sequence). The CDR3 coding sequence is TGTGCCAGCAGTCGCAGGGGGACATACGAGCAGTACTTC. Translating gives CASSRRGTYEQYF.

This chain joins TRBV10-1 and TRBJ1-3, with D possibly being TRBD1 (5 bases). Trimming took off 2 bases at V and 0 bases at J, with 11 bases between the two ends. The V gene's germline CDR1 is WNHNN and CDR2 SYGVQD (reference sequence). The CDR3 consists of 16 residues. The CDR3 coding sequence is TGCGCCAGCAGTGAGGGGGGTTTGGCCTCTGGAAACACCATATATTTT. Translated, it gives CASSEGGLASGNTIYF.

The chain recombines TRBV6-5 with TRBJ2-2; 14 bases agree with TRBD2. CDR1 MNHEY and CDR2 SVGAGI come from the germline V gene. V was pared by 9 bases and J by 6 bases, with 3 bases of the junction left unmatched. The CDR3 contains 14 residues. CDR3 protein: CASGTSGSAGELFF. CDR3 nucleotides: TGTGCCAGTGGGACTAGCGGGAGTGCCGGGGAGCTGTTTTTT.

This clone has only a few counts. The genes are TRBV29-1 and TRBJ1-1; D not resolved. The germline V gene encodes CDR1 SQVTM and CDR2 ANQGSEA. The V and J ends lost 6 bases and 5 bases respectively, with 10 bases between them. The CDR3 totals 11 residues. Written as DNA, the CDR3 is TGCAGCGTCGCCTGGTCTACTGAAGCTTTCTTT. Protein: CSVAWSTEAFF.

In DNA, the CDR3 is TGTGCCAGCAGCTTAGTCTCAGGGGGCGCGAACTATAATTCACCCCTCCACTTT. It translates to CASSLVSGGANYNSPLHF. The gene calls are TRBV7-2 and TRBJ1-6, with 8 positions matching TRBD1. Germline CDR1 reads SGHTA; CDR2 reads FQGNSA. The CDR3 consists of 18 residues. The trim removed 1 base at V and 3 bases at J, leaving 8 bases unmatched.